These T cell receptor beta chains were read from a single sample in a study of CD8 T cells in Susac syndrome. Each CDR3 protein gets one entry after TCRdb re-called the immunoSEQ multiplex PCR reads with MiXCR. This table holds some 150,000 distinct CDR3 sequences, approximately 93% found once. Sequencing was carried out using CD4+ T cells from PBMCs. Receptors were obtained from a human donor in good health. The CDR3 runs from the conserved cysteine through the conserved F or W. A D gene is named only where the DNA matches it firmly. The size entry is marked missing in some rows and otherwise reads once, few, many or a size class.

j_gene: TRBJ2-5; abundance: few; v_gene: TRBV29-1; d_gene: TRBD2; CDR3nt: TGCAGCGTTGGGCTAGCGGGGGTCCAAGAGACCCAGTACTTC; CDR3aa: CSVGLAGVQETQYF
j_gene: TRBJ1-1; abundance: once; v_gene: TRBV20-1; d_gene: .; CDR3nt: TGCAGTGCTAGAGGGGGGGACATGAACACTGAAGCTTTCTTT; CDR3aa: CSARGGDMNTEAFF
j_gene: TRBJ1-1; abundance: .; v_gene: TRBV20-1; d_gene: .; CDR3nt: TGCAGTGCCCACATTAGACAGGATGAAGCTTTCTTT; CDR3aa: CSAHIRQDEAFF
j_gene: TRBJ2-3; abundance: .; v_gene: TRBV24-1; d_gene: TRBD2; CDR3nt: TGTGCCACCAGTTCTAGCGGGATCACAGATACGCAGTATTTT; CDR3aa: CATSSSGITDTQYF
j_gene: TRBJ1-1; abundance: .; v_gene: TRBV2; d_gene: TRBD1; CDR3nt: TGTGCCAGCAGTGAATTGGACAGGGGTAACAGGCACACTGAAGCTTTCTTT; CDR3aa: CASSELDRGNRHTEAFF
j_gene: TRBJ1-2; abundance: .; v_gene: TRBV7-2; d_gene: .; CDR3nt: TGTGCCAGCAGCCCCCCGCAGGGGCTCGGCTATGGCTACACCTTC; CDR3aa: CASSPPQGLGYGYTF
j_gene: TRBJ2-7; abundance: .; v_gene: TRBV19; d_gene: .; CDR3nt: TGTGCCAGTAGTATGAAGGTCTTAGTTAAGGAGGAGGTCTACGAGCAGTACTTC; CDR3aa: CASSMKVLVKEEVYEQYF
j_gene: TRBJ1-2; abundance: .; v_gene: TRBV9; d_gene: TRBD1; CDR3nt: TGTGCCAGCAGCGCGGGACAGCAAAACTATGGCTACACCTTC; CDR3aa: CASSAGQQNYGYTF
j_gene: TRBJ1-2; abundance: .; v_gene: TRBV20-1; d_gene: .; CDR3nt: TGCAGTGCTACTTGGGACGGATCGTATGGCTACACCTTC; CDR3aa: CSATWDGSYGYTF
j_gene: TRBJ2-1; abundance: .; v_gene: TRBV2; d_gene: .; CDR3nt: TGTGCCAGCACGGGTTACAATGAGCAGTTCTTC; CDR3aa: CASTGYNEQFF
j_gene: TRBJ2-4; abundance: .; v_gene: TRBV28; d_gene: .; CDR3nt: TGTGCCAGCAGTGGACCCCGGACAACTGCCAAAAACATTCAGTACTTC; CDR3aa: CASSGPRTTAKNIQYF
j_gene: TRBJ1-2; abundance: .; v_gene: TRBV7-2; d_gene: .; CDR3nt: TGTGCCAGCAGTCCCAGAGGATCCTACTCTAACTATGGCTACACCTTC; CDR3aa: CASSPRGSYSNYGYTF
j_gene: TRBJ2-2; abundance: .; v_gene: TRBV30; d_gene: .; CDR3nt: TGTGCCTGGAAAAGAGTCGGGGGCACCGGGGAGCTGTTTTTT; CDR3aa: CAWKRVGGTGELFF
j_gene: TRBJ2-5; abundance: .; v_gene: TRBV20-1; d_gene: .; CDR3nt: TGCAGTGCTAGAGTGGGGACCGACCAAGAGACCCAGTACTTC; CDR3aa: CSARVGTDQETQYF
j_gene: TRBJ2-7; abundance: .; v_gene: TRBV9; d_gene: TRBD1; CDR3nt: TGTGCCAGCAGCGGACAGGGGAACTACGAGCAGTACTTC; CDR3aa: CASSGQGNYEQYF
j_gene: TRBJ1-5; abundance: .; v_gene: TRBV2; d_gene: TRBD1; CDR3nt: TGTGCCAGCAAATGGGGAACAGGGGATCAGCCCCAGCATTTT; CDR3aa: CASKWGTGDQPQHF
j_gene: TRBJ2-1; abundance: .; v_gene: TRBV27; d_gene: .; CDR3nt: TGTGCCAGCAGTTTCACAGATTCCTACAATGAGCAGTTCTTC; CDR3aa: CASSFTDSYNEQFF
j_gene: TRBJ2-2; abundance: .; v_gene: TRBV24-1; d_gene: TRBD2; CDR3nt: TGTGCCACCAGCCGACCAGGACTAGCGGGAACCGGGGAGCTGTTTTTT; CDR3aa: CATSRPGLAGTGELFF
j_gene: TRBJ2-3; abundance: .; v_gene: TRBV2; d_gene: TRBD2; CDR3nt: TGTGCCAGCAGTGCCCTTAGCGGGAGCGGGACAGATACGCAGTATTTT; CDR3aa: CASSALSGSGTDTQYF
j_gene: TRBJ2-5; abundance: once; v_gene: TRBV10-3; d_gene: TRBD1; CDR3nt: TGTGCCATCGGAGGGACAGGACAAGAGACCCAGTACTTC; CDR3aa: CAIGGTGQETQYF
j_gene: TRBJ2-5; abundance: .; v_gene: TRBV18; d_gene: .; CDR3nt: TGTGCCAGCTCACCGAGGCACAGGGAGGAGACCCAGTACTTC; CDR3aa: CASSPRHREETQYF
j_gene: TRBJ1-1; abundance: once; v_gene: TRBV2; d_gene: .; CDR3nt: TGTGCCAGCAGTTTTGGGGTAGCGAACACTGAAGCTTTCTTT; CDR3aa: CASSFGVANTEAFF